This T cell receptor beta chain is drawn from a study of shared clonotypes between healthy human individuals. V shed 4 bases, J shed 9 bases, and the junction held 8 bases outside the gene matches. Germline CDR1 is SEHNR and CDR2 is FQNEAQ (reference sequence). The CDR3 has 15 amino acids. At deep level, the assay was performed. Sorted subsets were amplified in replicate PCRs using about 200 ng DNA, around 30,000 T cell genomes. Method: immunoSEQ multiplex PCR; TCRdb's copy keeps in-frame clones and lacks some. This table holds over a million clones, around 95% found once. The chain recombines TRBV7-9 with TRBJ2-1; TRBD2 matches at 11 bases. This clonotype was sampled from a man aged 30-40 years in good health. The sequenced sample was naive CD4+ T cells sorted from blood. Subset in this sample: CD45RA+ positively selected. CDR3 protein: CASSSTTSGTAEQFF. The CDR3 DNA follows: TGTGCCAGCAGCTCCACGACTAGCGGGACCGCTGAGCAGTTCTTC.